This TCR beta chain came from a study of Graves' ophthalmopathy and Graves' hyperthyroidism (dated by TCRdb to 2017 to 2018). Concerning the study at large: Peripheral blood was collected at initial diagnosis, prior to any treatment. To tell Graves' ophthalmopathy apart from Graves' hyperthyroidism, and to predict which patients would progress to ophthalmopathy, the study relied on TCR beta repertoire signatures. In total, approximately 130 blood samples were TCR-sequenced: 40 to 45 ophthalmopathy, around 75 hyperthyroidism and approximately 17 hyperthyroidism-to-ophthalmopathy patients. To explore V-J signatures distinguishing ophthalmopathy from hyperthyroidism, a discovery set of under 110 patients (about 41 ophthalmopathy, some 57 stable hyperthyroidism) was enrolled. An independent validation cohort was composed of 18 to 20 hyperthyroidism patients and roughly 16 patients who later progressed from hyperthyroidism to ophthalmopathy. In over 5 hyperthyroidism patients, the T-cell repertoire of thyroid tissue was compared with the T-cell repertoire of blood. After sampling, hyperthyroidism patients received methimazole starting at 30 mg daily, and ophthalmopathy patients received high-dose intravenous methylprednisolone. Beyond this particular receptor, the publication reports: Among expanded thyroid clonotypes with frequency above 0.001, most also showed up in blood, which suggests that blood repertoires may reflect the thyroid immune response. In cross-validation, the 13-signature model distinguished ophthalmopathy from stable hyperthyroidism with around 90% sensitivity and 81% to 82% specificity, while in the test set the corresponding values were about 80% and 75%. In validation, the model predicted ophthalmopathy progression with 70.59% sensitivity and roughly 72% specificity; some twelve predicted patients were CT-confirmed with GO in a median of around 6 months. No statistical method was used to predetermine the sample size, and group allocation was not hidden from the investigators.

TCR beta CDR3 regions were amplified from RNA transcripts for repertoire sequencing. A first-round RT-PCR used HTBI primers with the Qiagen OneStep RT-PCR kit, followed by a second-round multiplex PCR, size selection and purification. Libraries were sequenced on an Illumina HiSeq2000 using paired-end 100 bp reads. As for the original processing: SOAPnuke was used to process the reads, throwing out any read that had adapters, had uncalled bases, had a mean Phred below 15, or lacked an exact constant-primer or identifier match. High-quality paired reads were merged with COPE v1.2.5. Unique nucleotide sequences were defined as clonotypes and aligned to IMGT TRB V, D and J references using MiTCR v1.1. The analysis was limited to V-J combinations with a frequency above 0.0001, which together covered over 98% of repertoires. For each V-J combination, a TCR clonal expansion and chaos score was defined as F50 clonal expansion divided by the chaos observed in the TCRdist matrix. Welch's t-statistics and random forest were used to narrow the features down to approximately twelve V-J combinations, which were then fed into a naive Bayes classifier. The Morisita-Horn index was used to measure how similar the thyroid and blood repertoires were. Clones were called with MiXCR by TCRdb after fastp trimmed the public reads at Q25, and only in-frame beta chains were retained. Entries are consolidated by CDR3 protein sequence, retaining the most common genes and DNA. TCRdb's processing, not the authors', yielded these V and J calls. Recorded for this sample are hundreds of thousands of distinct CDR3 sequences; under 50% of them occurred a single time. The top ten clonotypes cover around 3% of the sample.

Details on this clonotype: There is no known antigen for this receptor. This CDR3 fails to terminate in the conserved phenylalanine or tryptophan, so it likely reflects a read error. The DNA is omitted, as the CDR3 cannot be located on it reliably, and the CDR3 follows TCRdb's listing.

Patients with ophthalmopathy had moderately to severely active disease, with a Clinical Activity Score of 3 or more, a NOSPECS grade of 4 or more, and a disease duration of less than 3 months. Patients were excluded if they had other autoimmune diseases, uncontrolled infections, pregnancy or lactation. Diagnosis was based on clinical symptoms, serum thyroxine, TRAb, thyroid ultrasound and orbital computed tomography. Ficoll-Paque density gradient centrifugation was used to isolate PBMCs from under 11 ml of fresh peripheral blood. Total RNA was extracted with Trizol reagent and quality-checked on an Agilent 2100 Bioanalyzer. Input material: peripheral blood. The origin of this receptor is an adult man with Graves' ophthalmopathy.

The encoded CDR3 is CASRRMSNT. The sequence joins TRBV7-3 to TRBJ2-6. The germline V gene supplies CDR1 SGHTA and CDR2 FQGTGA. The CDR3 numbers 9 amino acids, ends counted.